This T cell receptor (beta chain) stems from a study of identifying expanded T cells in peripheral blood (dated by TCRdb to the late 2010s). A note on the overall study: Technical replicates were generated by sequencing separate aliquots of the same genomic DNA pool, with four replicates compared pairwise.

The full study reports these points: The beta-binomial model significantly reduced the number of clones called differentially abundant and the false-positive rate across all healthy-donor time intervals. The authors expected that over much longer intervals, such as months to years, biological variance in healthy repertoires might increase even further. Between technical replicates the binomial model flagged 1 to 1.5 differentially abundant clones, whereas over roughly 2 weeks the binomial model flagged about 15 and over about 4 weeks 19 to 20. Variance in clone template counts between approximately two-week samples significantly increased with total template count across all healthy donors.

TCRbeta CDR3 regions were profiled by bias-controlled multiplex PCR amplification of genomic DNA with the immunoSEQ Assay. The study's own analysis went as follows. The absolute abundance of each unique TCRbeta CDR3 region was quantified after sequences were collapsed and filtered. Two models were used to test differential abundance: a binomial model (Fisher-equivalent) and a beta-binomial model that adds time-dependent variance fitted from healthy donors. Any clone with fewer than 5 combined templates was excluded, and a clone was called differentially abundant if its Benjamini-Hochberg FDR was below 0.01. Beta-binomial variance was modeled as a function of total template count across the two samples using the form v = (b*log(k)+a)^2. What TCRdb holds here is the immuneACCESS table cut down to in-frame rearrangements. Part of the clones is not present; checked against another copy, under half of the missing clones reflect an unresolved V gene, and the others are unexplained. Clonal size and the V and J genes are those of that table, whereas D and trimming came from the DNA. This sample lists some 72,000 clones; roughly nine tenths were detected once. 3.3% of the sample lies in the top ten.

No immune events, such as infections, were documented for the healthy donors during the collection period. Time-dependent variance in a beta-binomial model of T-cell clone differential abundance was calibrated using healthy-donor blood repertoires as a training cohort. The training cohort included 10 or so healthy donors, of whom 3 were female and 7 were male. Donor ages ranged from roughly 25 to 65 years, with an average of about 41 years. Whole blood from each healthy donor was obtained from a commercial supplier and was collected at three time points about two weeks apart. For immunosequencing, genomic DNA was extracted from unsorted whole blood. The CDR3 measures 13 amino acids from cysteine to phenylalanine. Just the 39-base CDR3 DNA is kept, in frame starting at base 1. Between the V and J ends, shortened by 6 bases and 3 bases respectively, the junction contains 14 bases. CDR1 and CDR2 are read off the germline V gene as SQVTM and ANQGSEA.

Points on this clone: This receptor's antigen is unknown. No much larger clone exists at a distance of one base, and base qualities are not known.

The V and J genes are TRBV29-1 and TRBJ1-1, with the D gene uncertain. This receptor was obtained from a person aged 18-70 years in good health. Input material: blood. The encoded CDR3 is CSVVGILDTEAFF. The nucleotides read TGCAGCGTCGTGGGGATCCTGGACACTGAAGCTTTCTTT.